This TCR beta chain was captured by sequencing in a study of post-analysis software for immune sequencing data. The wider study: Relapsing-remitting, secondary progressive and progressive-relapsing courses of multiple sclerosis were included. Study-wide points: Those with multiple sclerosis, the patient group, showed significantly lower normalized Chao1 diversity than controls. Comparison of patients with controls showed a handful of TRBV segments more frequent in patients, TRBV5-6, TRBV5-1 and TRBV20-1 among them. F-measure co-clustering was strong for batch-matched samples.

For this clonotype: Its antigen is not identified.

CDR3 length equals 14 residues. Trimming left V 6 bases short and J 5 bases short, with 13 bases between. Libraries were made from TCR beta cDNA, and they carried unique molecular identifiers. Each batch of roughly 1 to 10 million T cells produced 400,000 to 650,000 cDNA molecules. One entry per CDR3 protein results from TCRdb running MiXCR on the PCR reads. The sample lists fewer than 850,000 distinct CDR3 sequences, roughly 29% seen once, with 0.55% to 0.65% in the top ten. The source of this sequence is a girl aged 5-17 years with multiple sclerosis. Sequences were obtained from blood. V and J are TRBV12-3 or TRBV12-4 and TRBJ2-2; D uncertain. The CDR3: CASSPDTFTGELFF. CDR3 coding DNA: TGTGCCAGCAGCCCTGACACATTTACCGGGGAGCTGTTTTTT.